These 26 T cell receptor beta chains came from one sample sequenced in a study of blood T cell repertoires in COVID-19. The method was immunoSEQ multiplex PCR; TCRdb's version includes in-frame clones alone and lacks a portion of them. The data contain about 73,000 clones, 85% to 90% of them singletons. Sequencing used peripheral blood. Receptors originate from a man older than 75 with acute or convalescent COVID-19.

The V and J genes are TRBV6-1 and TRBJ2-3, with 10 bases lining up with TRBD2. The CDR3 runs to 16 residues. After removal of 2 bases from V and 2 bases from J, the junction contained 4 bases not matched to a gene. Looked up from germline, CDR1 is MNHNS and CDR2 is SASEGT. CDR3 nucleotides: TGTGCCAGCAGTGAAAACCTAGCGGGAGACACAGATACGCAGTATTTT. Residues: CASSENLAGDTDTQYF.

The genes are TRBV2 and TRBJ1-1, with TRBD1 identical over 8 bases. Germline V lookup: CDR1 SNHLY, CDR2 FYNNEI. J gave up 5 bases and V 6 bases, and 5 bases lay outside the gene matches. The CDR3 has 13 residues. CDR3 in DNA: TGTGCCAGCAGCGAGGACAGGGAGACTGAAGCTTTCTTT. Its translation is CASSEDRETEAFF.

The rearrangement uses TRBV5-1 and TRBJ1-2; no definite D call. Germline values: CDR1 SGHRS, CDR2 YFSETQ. V lost 5 bases, J lost 4 bases, and 18 bases lay in between. The CDR3 totals 15 residues. The CDR3 coding sequence is TGCGCCAGCAGTGCTAAAGCCGACTTTTCCTATGGCTACACCTTC. As protein: CASSAKADFSYGYTF.

In this sample, this clone turned up once. The chain joins TRBV28 to TRBJ2-5; the D is unclear. In germline, CDR1 is MDHEN, CDR2 SYDVKM. The V and J ends lost 3 bases and 5 bases respectively, with 4 bases between them. This CDR3 contains 11 residues. Written as DNA, the CDR3 is TGTGCCAGCAGTTTTCGGGAGACCCAGTACTTC. Its protein is CASSFRETQYF.

This rearrangement joins TRBV19 to TRBJ2-7; D perhaps matches TRBD1 (6 bases). The CDR3 has 12 residues. Germline assignment: CDR1 LNHDA and CDR2 SQIVND (reference sequence). V was cut by 4 bases and J by 6 bases, with 10 bases left in between. The CDR3 is CASSTQGGEQYF. DNA for the CDR3: TGTGCCAGTAGTACACAGGGTGGCGAGCAGTACTTC.

In DNA, the CDR3 is TGTGCCAGCAGCCAAGATTCGAAGAGGACAGATACGCAGTATTTT. Its translation is CASSQDSKRTDTQYF. This chain connects TRBV3-1 (or the pseudogene TRBV3-2) to TRBJ2-3; no firm D call. The CDR3 extends over 15 amino acids. Germline-derived CDR1 and CDR2 are LGHDT and YNNKEL (reference sequence). V was pared by 0 bases and J by 3 bases, with 10 bases between.

The V and J genes are TRBV6-6 and TRBJ1-2; D is possibly TRBD1 (5 bases). The CDR3 is 13 residues long. V was shortened by 6 bases and J by 2 bases, with 10 bases between the two germline ends. Germline V CDR1 and CDR2: MNHNY, SVGAGI (reference sequence). The CDR3 region has the DNA TGTGCCAGCAGCGACCCAGGGAACTATGGCTACACCTTC. Amino acids: CASSDPGNYGYTF.

The J gene is TRBJ2-3, the V gene TRBV5-4; 8 bases match TRBD1. In germline, CDR1 is SGHNT, CDR2 YYREEE (reference sequence). With 4 bases clipped from V and 0 bases from J, the junction kept 1 base outside the gene matches. The CDR3 consists of 14 residues. The CDR3 DNA reads TGTGCCAGCAGCCGGACAGGGAGCACAGATACGCAGTATTTT. Its protein is CASSRTGSTDTQYF.

The chain links TRBV7-2 to TRBJ2-5; 15 nucleotides align to TRBD2. CDR1 and CDR2 (germline): SGHTA, FQGNSA. V was clipped by 5 bases and J by 4 bases; unmatched bases: 5. The CDR3 loop spans 16 amino acids. The CDR3 DNA is TGTGCCAGCAGCCTCGAGGGACTAGCGGGGGGAGAGACCCAGTACTTC. Residues: CASSLEGLAGGETQYF.

The J gene is TRBJ2-3, the V gene TRBV7-8; 11 bases fit TRBD2. The germline V gene has CDR1 SGHVS and CDR2 FQNEAQ. The CDR3 is 16 residues long. V was pared by 6 bases and J by 4 bases, with 9 bases of the junction left unmatched. The CDR3 reads CASSLTSGSGPDTQYF. CDR3 DNA: TGTGCCAGCAGTCTAACTAGCGGGAGCGGCCCAGATACGCAGTATTTT.

The V call is TRBV7-3, the J call TRBJ2-7, with no clear D. The CDR3 is 13 amino acids. The germline V and J ends were trimmed by 5 bases and 1 base, with 9 bases remaining between them. CDR1 and CDR2 from the germline V gene are SGHTA and FQGTGA. Here the CDR3 reads CASSQTGSYEQYF. The CDR3 DNA reads as TGTGCCAGCAGCCAAACCGGGTCCTACGAGCAGTACTTC.

The chain has TRBV3-1 (or the pseudogene TRBV3-2) and TRBJ2-7, with D perhaps matching TRBD2 (5 bases). The CDR3 length is 14 residues. In germline, CDR1 is LGHDT, CDR2 YNNKEL (reference sequence). Between the trimmed V and J ends, which lost 5 bases and 4 bases, there was a span of 15 bases. The CDR3 sequence is CASSSSGKGYEQYF. CDR3 bases: TGTGCCAGCAGCAGCAGCGGAAAGGGATACGAGCAGTACTTC.

This chain links TRBV5-5 with TRBJ2-3, with D uncertain. Germline V gives CDR1 SGHKS, CDR2 YYEKEE (reference sequence). Trimming took 0 bases from V and 0 from J, leaving 8 bases between them. CDR3 size: 15 residues. The CDR3 protein is CASSLDGSSTDTQYF. The DNA for the CDR3 is TGTGCCAGCAGCTTGGACGGTTCTAGCACAGATACGCAGTATTTT. The whole variable domain, remainder taken from reference TRBV5-5 and TRBJ2-3, is DAGVTQSPTHLIKTRGQQVTLRCSPISGHKSVSWYQQVLGQGPQFIFQYYEKEERGRGNFPDRFSARQFPNYSSELNVNALLLGDSALYLCASSLDGSSTDTQYFGPGTRLTVL.

The chain carries TRBV7-8 and TRBJ2-3, with TRBD2 matching 11 bases. Germline V gene data show CDR1 as SGHVS and CDR2 as FQNEAQ. J lost 2 bases, V lost 5 bases, and 9 bases had no gene match. The CDR3 contains 17 residues. This CDR3 is CASSPGTSGILTDTQYF. The CDR3 DNA follows: TGTGCCAGCAGCCCGGGGACTAGCGGAATCCTCACAGATACGCAGTATTTT.

The rearrangement joins TRBV6-1 to TRBJ2-3; TRBD2 matches 15 bases. V shed 0 bases and J 3 bases; nucleotides not matched to a gene: 7. Germline CDR1 and CDR2: MNHNS and SASEGT. This CDR3 spans 19 amino acids. Here the CDR3 DNA reads TGTGCCAGCAGTGAAGCGCTAAGGGGACTAGCGGGGGGAACAGATACGCAGTATTTT. This translates into CASSEALRGLAGGTDTQYF.

This chain joins TRBV9 and TRBJ1-1, with D possibly matching TRBD1 (6 bases). V was clipped by 0 bases and J by 4 bases, with 10 bases between them. This CDR3 has 14 residues. Germline lookup yields CDR1 SGDLS and CDR2 YYNGEE. DNA of the CDR3: TGTGCCAGCAGCGTAGAACAGGGTGCCACTGAAGCTTTCTTT. It is translated as CASSVEQGATEAFF.

The chain combines TRBV2 with TRBJ1-6; TRBD1 aligns across 10 bases. Germline loops: CDR1 SNHLY, CDR2 FYNNEI. Germline trimming cut 6 bases from V and 13 bases from J; bases unmatched to any gene: 9. This CDR3 spans 14 amino acids. DNA of the CDR3: TGTGCCAGCAGGGCCGGGACAGGGGACGTGCCCCTCCACTTT. Translation: CASRAGTGDVPLHF. Looking up the rest from reference TRBV2 and TRBJ1-6 gives the full variable domain: EPEVTQTPSHQVTQMGQEVILRCVPISNHLYFYWYRQILGQKVEFLVSFYNNEISEKSEIFDDQFSVERPDGSNFTLKIRSTKLEDSAMYFCASRAGTGDVPLHFGNGTRLTVT.

This sequence joins TRBV19 and TRBJ1-6; 7 bases align to TRBD1. CDR3 size: 13 residues. Trimming removed 6 bases from V and 7 bases from J; junction bases left unmatched: 3. Germline V lookup: CDR1 LNHDA, CDR2 SQIVND (reference sequence). The CDR3 sequence is CASSDRANSPLHF. The CDR3 bases are TGTGCCAGTAGCGACAGGGCAAATTCACCCCTCCACTTT.

This clone came up once. The chain has TRBV5-4 and TRBJ1-1; TRBD1 matches 9 bases. Germline-derived CDR1 and CDR2 are SGHNT and YYREEE (reference sequence). The V and J ends lost 0 bases and 12 bases, in that order; junction bases with no gene match: 9. This CDR3 has 14 amino acids. This CDR3 is CASSLVSGQGSTFF. CDR3 DNA: TGTGCCAGCAGCTTGGTATCGGGACAGGGCTCGACTTTCTTT. Drawing the rest from reference TRBV5-4 and TRBJ1-1, the complete variable domain is ETGVTQSPTHLIKTRGQQVTLRCSSQSGHNTVSWYQQALGQGPQFIFQYYREEENGRGNFPPRFSGLQFPNYSSELNVNALELDDSALYLCASSLVSGQGSTFFGQGTRLTVV.

The count of this clone is one. The V and J genes are TRBV5-1 and TRBJ2-2; the match to TRBD1 covers 8 bases. V shed 4 bases, J shed 3 bases, and the junction held 2 bases outside the gene matches. The CDR3 contains 14 residues. The germline V gene has CDR1 SGHRS and CDR2 YFSETQ. CDR3 loop: CASSPGGDTGELFF. The DNA of the CDR3 is TGCGCCAGCAGCCCAGGGGGCGACACCGGGGAGCTGTTTTTT.

The chain carries TRBV20-1 and TRBJ1-2, with D possibly being TRBD1 (5 bases). Per the germline V gene, CDR1 is DFQATT and CDR2 is SNEGSKA (reference sequence). CDR3 size: 14 residues. Deletions cut 3 bases from V and 8 bases from J, with 19 bases between. The CDR3 loop reads CSASTGQSVWGYTF. CDR3 DNA: TGCAGTGCTAGTACCGGACAAAGTGTTTGGGGCTACACCTTC.

The J gene is TRBJ2-2, the V gene TRBV3-1 (or the pseudogene TRBV3-2); 7 nucleotides agree with TRBD1. The CDR3 is 15 residues long. Germline values: CDR1 LGHDT, CDR2 YNNKEL (reference sequence). J was trimmed by 4 bases and V by 2 bases; bases with no gene match: 4. Here the CDR3 reads CASSQRAGGTGELFF. Here the CDR3 DNA reads TGTGCCAGCAGCCAAAGGGCAGGGGGCACCGGGGAGCTGTTTTTT.

This chain connects TRBV15 to TRBJ2-5; 8 nucleotides align to TRBD2. Looked up from germline, CDR1 is LNHNV and CDR2 is YYDKDF (reference sequence). The CDR3 contains 15 residues. The J segment lost 4 bases and the V segment lost 3 bases, leaving 7 bases of the junction unmatched. The DNA for the CDR3 is TGTGCCACCAGCAGCGGGGGGGCTAAAGGAGAGACCCAGTACTTC. Its protein is CATSSGGAKGETQYF.

This chain links TRBV19 with TRBJ1-2; 7 bases line up with TRBD1. CDR3 length: 15 amino acids. After removal of 6 bases from V and 1 base from J, the junction contained 8 bases not matched to a gene. Germline values: CDR1 LNHDA, CDR2 SQIVND (reference sequence). The CDR3 protein is CASSLGQSINYGYTF. For the CDR3, the DNA is TGTGCCAGTAGCCTGGGACAGAGCATTAACTATGGCTACACCTTC. The full variable domain, rest sourced from reference TRBV19 and TRBJ1-2, is DGGITQSPKYLFRKEGQNVTLSCEQNLNHDAMYWYRQDPGQGLRLIYYSQIVNDFQKGDIAEGYSVSREKKESFPLTVTSAQKNPTAFYLCASSLGQSINYGYTFGSGTRLTVV.

This clone was recorded once. The rearrangement links TRBV19 to TRBJ1-6; D gene ambiguous. The length of the CDR3 is 18 residues. Germline V gene data show CDR1 as LNHDA and CDR2 as SQIVND (reference sequence). Trimming removed 2 bases at V and 0 bases at J, with 14 bases between. The chain's CDR3 is CASSILFIESSYNSPLHF. DNA for the CDR3: TGTGCCAGTAGTATACTCTTCATAGAGAGCTCCTATAATTCACCCCTCCACTTT.

The chain has TRBV27 and TRBJ2-1; TRBD2 agrees at 11 bases. Trimming at V came to 4 bases and at J to 5 bases, leaving 4 bases not matched to a gene. CDR1 is MNHEY, CDR2 SMNVEV, per germline (reference sequence). The CDR3 spans 15 residues. CDR3 protein: CASSSLAGGDNEQFF. The CDR3, as DNA: TGTGCCAGCAGTTCATTAGCGGGGGGGGACAATGAGCAGTTCTTC.